Detailed here is one T cell receptor (beta chain). What it binds is not known. This specimen belongs to a study of radiation and T cells in renal cell carcinoma. Findings and limits, study-wide: Top tumor clonotypes rose in blood 2 weeks post-radiation, then contracted. Without pretreatment biopsies, baseline tumor clonotype presence was undetermined.

Time point in this sample: blood 2 weeks post-SBRT. The treatment denotes: 15 Gy SBRT to primary tumor, nephrectomy 4 weeks later. Radiation-treated patients gave blood at baseline, week 2 and week 4. Clear cell pathology was present in this patient's renal cell carcinoma. Sequenced by immunoSEQ multiplex PCR; TCRdb stores in-frame clones only, minus some. Altogether roughly 140,000 clones are present, roughly 87% being singletons, with the ten largest covering around 13%. This CDR3 contains 15 residues. Trimming cost V 5 bases and J 2 bases; bases outside gene matches: 7. Germline V CDR1 and CDR2: PRHDT, FYEKMQ (reference sequence).

This clonotype was sampled from a woman in her 50s with renal cell carcinoma. The material was blood, obtained from a patient whose treatment included radiotherapy and nephrectomy. The V call is TRBV13, the J call TRBJ1-2; 8 bases agree with TRBD1. CDR3 sequence reads: CASSPRGRRNYGYTF. The CDR3 bases are TGTGCCAGCAGCCCCAGGGGGCGCCGAAACTATGGCTACACCTTC.